This TCR beta chain appears in the sequencing data of a study of Graves' ophthalmopathy and Graves' hyperthyroidism. The study amplified TCR beta CDR3 regions using RNA transcripts. RT-PCR in the first round used HTBI primers; a second-round multiplex PCR followed. One entry per CDR3 protein, called by TCRdb with MiXCR from the multiplex PCR reads. The table includes around 43,000 distinct CDR3 sequences, under 65% detected once. This clonotype was counted many times. Moderately to severely active ophthalmopathy under 3 months, CAS at least 3, NOSPECS at least 4. Establishment of the diagnosis relied upon clinical symptoms, serum thyroxine, TRAb, thyroid ultrasound and orbital computed tomography. The authors used Ficoll-Paque density gradient centrifugation to separate PBMCs. The input was approximately 10 ml of fresh peripheral blood. Source material: peripheral blood. The TCR comes from an adult man with Graves' ophthalmopathy.

The CDR3 coding sequence is TGTGCCAGCAGCCAACTAGCGGGGGACACCGGGGAGCTGTTTTTT. Its protein product is CASSQLAGDTGELFF. This sequence joins TRBV4-2 and TRBJ2-2; TRBD2 agrees at 10 bases. Looked up from germline, CDR1 is LGHNA and CDR2 is YNFKEQ. This CDR3 spans 15 amino acids. V lost 2 bases to trimming and J lost 3 bases; unmatched junction nucleotides: 0.